The 5 T cell receptor beta chains presented below share a single source sample, sequenced in a study of blood T cells in healthy people across ages. A sample-barcoded 5' primer and a J-beta primer mix were used in a second PCR of roughly 7 to 11 cycles. TCRdb used MiXCR to reprocess the 5' RACE reads, holding one entry per CDR3 protein. The sample has hundreds of thousands of distinct CDR3 sequences; 25% to 35% are singletons. These records were also assigned to another study, of T cells of mothers and their children.

The sample taken for sequencing was blood. These receptor sequences come from a boy between 2 and 10 years old in good health.

CDR3 amino acids: CSARKAKADLLAKNIQYF. CDR3 sequence (DNA): TGCAGTGCTAGAAAAGCGAAGGCAGACCTGTTGGCCAAAAACATTCAGTACTTC. The rearrangement joins TRBV20-1 to TRBJ2-4; D unresolved. The germline V gene has CDR1 DFQATT and CDR2 SNEGSKA (reference sequence). There are 18 residues in the CDR3. Trimming stripped 2 bases from V and 1 base from J, with 21 bases between.

V and J are TRBV2 and TRBJ2-5; 10 positions match TRBD2. The V segment lost 6 bases and the J segment 5 bases; nucleotides outside the gene matches: 9. Germline V gene data show CDR1 as SNHLY and CDR2 as FYNNEI. The CDR3 has 15 amino acids. CDR3 in amino acids: CASRGRLAGVETQYF. The CDR3 region has the DNA TGTGCCAGCAGGGGAAGGCTAGCGGGAGTGGAGACCCAGTACTTC.

The J gene is TRBJ2-5, the V gene TRBV10-3; a possible D gene is TRBD2 (6 bases). Germline V gives CDR1 ENHRY, CDR2 SYGVKD. Trimming shortened V by 2 bases and J by 7 bases, and 14 bases separated the two germline ends. This CDR3 is 14 amino acids long. This CDR3 is CAISERGQEGTQYF. CDR3 DNA: TGTGCCATCAGTGAGAGGGGTCAGGAGGGGACCCAGTACTTC.

The chain carries TRBV20-1 and TRBJ1-4, with TRBD1 identical over 8 bases. The CDR3 consists of 17 residues. CDR1 DFQATT and CDR2 SNEGSKA come from the germline V gene (reference sequence). V shed 3 bases and J 2 bases; nucleotides not matched to a gene: 11. The CDR3 nucleotides are TGCAGTGCTAGTGATCCAACAGGGGGTTCGACTAATGAAAAACTGTTTTTT. It translates to CSASDPTGGSTNEKLFF.

The V call is TRBV20-1, the J call TRBJ1-3; D gene unclear. V gave up 6 bases and J gave up 4 bases, with 13 bases separating them. This CDR3 contains 13 residues. CDR1 and CDR2 from the germline V gene are DFQATT and SNEGSKA (reference sequence). DNA of the CDR3: TGCAGTGCCTGGGGTGGGGAAGGAAACACCATATATTTT. As protein: CSAWGGEGNTIYF.